This record covers a single T cell receptor (beta chain). Antigen: not known. This sample is drawn from a study of CXCR3-negative and CXCR3-positive naive CD8 T cells. Across the whole study: Libraries each contributed about 1.5 +/- 0.3 million TRB reads, for around 130 million in total.

5' RACE that incorporated UMI labels was used to prepare the TRB cDNA libraries. From its re-call of the 5' RACE reads, TCRdb lists each CDR3 protein once, without DNA. The sample holds 45,000 or so distinct CDR3 sequences. General study results and limits: With respect to TRBV-TRBJ usage, naive CXCR3-negative and CXCR3-positive cells were similar; memory differed. Memory CD8+ T cell repertoires were far less diverse than both naive subsets.

The source is a human donor in good health. Some clones in this sample may be carry-over from other donors' samples. Sequencing was performed on memory CD8+ T cells from blood.

The CDR3 region is CASSLGGEGSTDTQYF. The chain recombines TRBV5-6 with TRBJ2-3; the TCRdb call, TRBD2, lacks DNA for checking. CDR1 and CDR2 from the germline V gene are SGHDT and YYEEEE. The CDR3 consists of 16 residues.